Included here is one T cell receptor beta chain sequence, with context. Germline V gene data show CDR1 as SGHNT and CDR2 as YYREEE (reference sequence). J gave up 5 bases and V 0 bases, and 6 bases lay outside the gene matches. The CDR3 extends over 15 amino acids. The sample originates from a study of blood T cell repertoires in COVID-19. Across the whole study: T cells, B-cell-depleted T cells, or PBMCs supplied cDNA or gDNA.

Some clones are missing from TCRdb's copy, which holds only in-frame ones; the method was immunoSEQ multiplex PCR. The table includes 200,000 to 250,000 clones, 70% to 90% detected once. The sample consisted of peripheral blood. This receptor was obtained from a woman under 30 who had recovered from COVID-19. The chain links TRBV5-4 to TRBJ2-7; 9 bases are a match to TRBD1. The CDR3 reads CASSLAGTGYHEQYF. CDR3 DNA: TGTGCCAGCAGCTTGGCCGGGACAGGGTACCACGAGCAGTACTTC.